This TCR beta chain was identified during a study of T cell repertoires in cytomegalovirus infection. Study at large: CMV infection plus the matching HLA type was flagged by public TCR beta signatures.

TCRdb analysed the reads with MiXCR anew, one entry per CDR3 protein. The data hold about 80,000 distinct CDR3 sequences, with around 3.5% observed a single time. This clonotype was observed many times. Its antigen is unknown. Points from the study as a whole: CMV carriers having the relevant HLA were flagged by cumulative public TCR beta family frequency. Dominating the ex vivo response were TCR beta clonotypes that were CMV-specific and HLA-C-restricted.

Sequencing was carried out using PBMCs. The sequence was collected from a human donor in good health (CMV status not recorded). Some clones in this sample may be carry-over from other donors' samples.

The CDR3 nucleotides are TGTGCCAGCAGCTCGGGGACAGGGGGAACGACCTCCTACGAGCAGTACTTC. Residues: CASSSGTGGTTSYEQYF. The gene calls are TRBV13 and TRBJ2-7, with 11 bases that match TRBD1. Germline loops: CDR1 PRHDT, CDR2 FYEKMQ (reference sequence). J was trimmed by 0 bases and V by 4 bases; bases with no gene match: 8. The CDR3 runs 17 residues. Full variable domain (missing parts from reference TRBV13 and TRBJ2-7): AAGVIQSPRHLIKEKRETATLKCYPIPRHDTVYWYQQGPGQDPQFLISFYEKMQSDKGSIPDRFSAQQFSDYHSELNMSSLELGDSALYFCASSSGTGGTTSYEQYFGPGTRLTVT.